This paragraph covers one T cell receptor beta chain sequence. This clone is a singleton in its sample. It lacks a known antigen. Base quality data are lacking; no much larger clone is found one base away. Library prep was done by the immunoSEQ multiplex PCR assay. The multiplex PCR relied on a mix of 60 forward primers for TCR Vbeta segments and 13 reverse primers for TCR Jbeta segments. The CDR3 region of rearranged TCR beta genes was amplified from genomic DNA with a multiplex PCR assay. Amplified TCR beta libraries were sequenced as 87-base-pair reads on the Illumina HiSeq System. As for how the authors treated the data: Across the roughly 640 repertoires, a later analysis counted tens of millions of unique TCR beta chains, roughly 11 million of which were shared by at least two donors. A nearest-neighbor algorithm error-corrected the raw reads and collapsed the reads into unique sequences, merging closely related sequences to remove PCR and sequencing errors. V, D and J gene segments were assigned by aligning CDR3 sequences to IMGT reference sequences. For a sequence to be retained, at least a six-nucleotide match to both a V gene segment and a J gene segment was required. A rearrangement was called productive if the CDR3 had no stop codons and remained in frame with V and J, and every other rearrangement was called non-productive. Following IMGT convention, CDR3 was defined as the stretch from the second conserved V-encoded cysteine to the conserved J-encoded phenylalanine. Sequences without an unambiguous match to a single V gene segment were excluded from the earlier analysis of 500 to 700 of the donors. In an earlier analysis of several hundred of the donors, V segments were called functional above 56.7% productive rearrangements and were called segregating when the between-donor standard deviation exceeded 5%. A statistical classification framework was built to diagnose cytomegalovirus status from the catalog of TCR beta chain sequences. V and J gene assignment, in a later analysis, came from comparing TCR nucleotide sequences with IMGT/GENE-DB human TR gene sequences. The TCRdist pipeline was used in a later analysis to assign CDR3 sequences and most-parsimonious VDJ recombination scenarios. In a later analysis, every TCR beta chain was defined by the combination of its CDR3 amino acid sequence and its V-gene family, and reads without a unique V-gene family were dropped. In a later analysis, nearly 600 highly shared, low-generation-probability nucleotide sequences were removed to address suspected cross-contamination and a sequencing artifact. In a later analysis, a clonal expansion index was calculated for each public chain from normalized within-repertoire ranks of inferred template counts. Generation probabilities in a later analysis came from a VDJ recombination model fitted to out-of-frame rearrangements, and those results were checked against IGoR. In a later analysis, TCR-TCR, TCR-HLA and TCR-CMV co-occurrence was scored with hypergeometric tests, and a repertoire-size bias correction was applied to TCR pairs. To estimate false discovery rates, a later analysis permuted the HLA or CMV assignments 20 times. A later analysis grouped co-occurring TCRs with DBSCAN, adding TCRdist sequence similarity when clustering within HLA-allele-positive subsets. Repertoires with fewer than 30,000 or more than 120,000 public chains were left out of co-occurrence clustering, as were about 5 repertoires with anomalous nucleotide sharing. TCRdb mirrors the immuneACCESS table, restricted to in-frame sequences. Some clones are absent from its copies; in checked studies, under half trace to an unresolved V gene, and the reason for the others is unknown. V, J and clone size were drawn from that table, and D and trimming were deduced from the DNA. The sample profile shows approximately 150,000 clones; more than 70% of them were found once. The ten top clones hold 4.9% of the sample.

Trimming at the junction amounts to 2 bases on V and 0 bases on J, and the germline ends lie 9 bases apart. The germline V gene encodes CDR1 MNHNS and CDR2 SASEGT. There are 15 amino acids in the CDR3, from cysteine to phenylalanine inclusive. Here the CDR3 DNA is all that survives: 45 bases in frame from base 1. This entry is derived from a study of cytomegalovirus exposure and HLA in healthy donors (dated by TCRdb to about 2017). General notes on the study: In an earlier analysis of 587 of the donors, less than 350 Gb of sequence data and some 100 million unique TCR beta sequences from about 180 million T cells were reported. Approximately 310 gigabases of sequencing data and around 80 million unique TCR sequences made up an early release that covered approximately 650 HLA-typed donors. Among the approximately 400 genotyped donors, around 79% belonged to the genetic ancestry cluster associated with self-reported Caucasian donors. The study aimed to test whether cataloging public T cell receptors could reveal signatures of past pathogen exposure. The study used immunosequencing to profile the T cell repertoires of about 670 subjects and linked those repertoires to cytomegalovirus serostatus. In addition to the first cohort of roughly 670 subjects, a separate validation cohort of approximately 110 different subjects was used. To predict cytomegalovirus infection status, the study brought together high-throughput TCR immunosequencing, statistical association of individual TCRs with disease status, and machine learning. A later analysis re-analyzed previously published TCR beta repertoires from approximately 670 donors and added high-resolution HLA genotyping to study TCR occurrence patterns. Rather than using new phenotypic data, the later analysis identified candidate immune exposures from TCR beta sequences and from how often those sequences occurred across donors. An earlier analysis of fewer than 750 of the donors used high-throughput TCR beta sequencing to judge whether each TCR beta V gene segment behaved as functional or pseudogenic. Alongside the repertoire data, information on donor age, sex, ethnicity and CMV serostatus was compiled. A later genetic analysis used genome-wide SNP genotypes for about three fifths of the roughly 700 donors, treating that subset as a discovery cohort. Every discovery cohort repertoire had been produced on one sequencing platform. Both class I and class II loci were covered by HLA typing, at four-digit resolution. The number of donors typed differed by locus, with roughly 629-640 for A, B, C, DRB1 and DQB1, around 500 for DQA1, approximately 580 for DPA1, and some 440 for DPB1. Four to six DR-DQ haplotypes were handled as single units for association and clustering because linkage in the cohort was strong. Across some 400 genotyped donors of the cohort, an average of about 240,000 unique TCR beta nucleotide sequences per donor were sequenced, and 15% to 20% of those sequences were non-productive.

What the authors observed across the whole study: Several of the top co-occurrence clusters appeared to be linked to parvovirus B19, influenza, CMV and Epstein-Barr virus, according to a later analysis. Broadly in line with IMGT annotations, most TCR beta V segments showed up in productive rearrangements about 90% or about 30% of the time in an earlier analysis of some 590 of the donors. Linkage disequilibrium might explain the correlated functional status among segregating V segments, but an unknown experimental factor could not be ruled out. While some public TCRs were present in many individuals, most TCR sequences turned up only very rarely across donors. In a later genetic analysis, a missense DCLRE1C variant was associated with V-gene and J-gene trimming of TCR beta chains, and the association was replicated in an independent cohort. The authors suggested that the approach could potentially be extended to other disease states and immunological phenotypes. According to a later analysis, most CMV-associated TCR beta chains appeared to be HLA-restricted, and the HLA associations seemed to be driven largely by CMV exposure. The study gave a list of 150 to 200 TCR beta chains associated with cytomegalovirus. A further reported finding was that TCR beta sequences accurately predicted the HLA-A and HLA-B alleles for most subjects in the first cohort. In a later analysis, TCR association rates were found to vary across HLA loci, with the most associated TCRs seen for DRB1 alleles and the fewest for HLA-C alleles. Specific HLA alleles were associated with more than 15,000 TCR beta sequences at a false discovery rate of 0.05 in a later analysis. HLA typing was unavailable for some donors at each locus, so association tests used only the typed subset. Presence/absence analyses assumed roughly uniform sequencing depth across donors, an assumption that may not hold. Strong co-occurrence of HLA alleles, especially DR and DQ, made assigning TCR associations to individual alleles difficult. This cohort had only TCR beta chains sequenced, and the lack of alpha or paired-chain data limited which features could be detected. A group of highly shared sequence variants was considered likely to be a technical artifact of the sequencing pipeline. The earlier analysis of almost 600 of the donors excluded roughly 17 rarely observed V segments, including chromosome 9 orphons, because counts were too low. The classifier was reported to diagnose cytomegalovirus status with high specificity and sensitivity in both the original cohort and the validation cohort. For the cohort, immune exposure information was limited to CMV serostatus. According to a later genetic analysis, donors in an Asian-associated ancestry cluster had fewer N-insertions in productive TCRs than the approximately 710-donor mean. A few of the identified cytomegalovirus-associated TCR beta chains were confirmed in vitro to be specific for cytomegalovirus antigens. The 87-base-pair reads could not distinguish some IMGT-functional V segments, including TRBV6-2 and TRBV6-3, so those segments were excluded. In a later analysis, HLA-associated TCR beta chains showed more clonal expansion and lower generation probabilities than non-associated chains that were equally common.

In total, about 650 healthy bone marrow donors made up the cohort. Cohort members were all nominally healthy when sampled, although unrecorded immune exposures were likely present. The donor was CMV seronegative and belonged to the group of around 400 seronegative cohort members. Each donor provided a peripheral blood sample, and peripheral blood mononuclear cells were used for TCR beta sequencing. The Qiagen DNeasy Blood Extraction Kit was used to extract genomic DNA from the blood cell samples. Recombination joined TRBV6-1 with TRBJ2-3, with no confident D gene call. The sequence derives from a male donor in good health and CMV-seronegative. Source material: PBMCs. The nucleotide sequence reads as follows: TGTGCCAGCAGTGAATGGCAGACTAGCACAGATACGCAGTATTTT. Translated, this gives CASSEWQTSTDTQYF.